The rows below give T cell receptor beta chains drawn from one sample of a study of T cells in lung cancer brain metastases. Sequencing used immunoSEQ multiplex PCR; TCRdb keeps in-frame clones, though not all of them. The table has around 3,000 clones, roughly 87% seen once. Sequencing used tumor tissue from the primary lung tumor. Receptor source: a woman aged 60-70 years with non-small cell lung cancer. CDR3s include the opening cysteine and the closing phenylalanine or tryptophan. A D gene is named only where the DNA matches it firmly. Clone size is given for some rows only: seen once, a few or many times, or a class if the clone is expanded.

D | J | size | V | DNA | CDR3
. | TRBJ1-2 | . | TRBV18 | TGTGCCAGCTCACACAAGACAGGAGAGGCTAACTATGGCTACACCTTC | CASSHKTGEANYGYTF
. | TRBJ2-7 | . | TRBV7-6 | TGTGCCAGCAGCTTAGGGGAGGAGCAGTACTTC | CASSLGEEQYF
. | TRBJ2-7 | . | TRBV7-2 | TGTGCCAGCAGCTTAGGGATCCCCGGGGAGCAGTACTTC | CASSLGIPGEQYF
TRBD2 | TRBJ2-5 | . | TRBV19 | TGTGCCAGTAGTACGGGACTAGCGGTGGGGGCCCAGTACTTC | CASSTGLAVGAQYF
. | TRBJ1-1 | . | TRBV7-2 | TGTGCCAGCAGCTTCGTCCCAGGGGCTGACGAAGCTTTCTTT | CASSFVPGADEAFF
TRBD1 | TRBJ2-7 | . | TRBV4-1 | TGCGCCAGCAGCCAACGGGACAGCGATTTGTCCTACGAGCAGTACTTC | CASSQRDSDLSYEQYF
. | TRBJ2-7 | . | TRBV21-1 | TGTGCCAGCAGCAAAAAAACAGGGGGCACCAACTCCTACGAGCAGTACTTC | CASSKKTGGTNSYEQYF
. | TRBJ2-3 | . | TRBV6-6 | TGTGCCAGCAATCCCGGGGCCCACCGAGGGGCTGATACGCAGTATTTT | CASNPGAHRGADTQYF
TRBD2 | TRBJ2-1 | . | TRBV4-3 | TGCGCCAGCAGCCGAGATGAAGCGGGAGAGGATGAGCAGTTCTTC | CASSRDEAGEDEQFF
TRBD1 | TRBJ1-5 | . | TRBV7-8 | TGTGCCAGCAGCGGACAGGGCTATAGCAATCAGCCCCAGCATTTT | CASSGQGYSNQPQHF
. | TRBJ1-1 | . | TRBV5-1 | TGCGCCAGCAGCTTGGTACTACAGGGAGGCACTGAAGCTTTCTTT | CASSLVLQGGTEAFF
. | TRBJ1-1 | once | TRBV19 | TGTGCCAGTAGTATAGGGGCAGTGAACACTGAAGCTTTCTTT | CASSIGAVNTEAFF
. | TRBJ2-1 | . | TRBV19 | TGTGCCAGTAGTATACTAGGTACTTACAATGAGCAGTTCTTC | CASSILGTYNEQFF
. | TRBJ1-1 | . | TRBV7-2 | TGTGCCAGCAGGAACAGGGCGGTCGCCACTGAAGCTTTCTTT | CASRNRAVATEAFF
. | TRBJ1-3 | once | TRBV5-1 | TGCGCCAGCAGCTTACAGGGTACAGACTCTGGAAACACCATATATTTT | CASSLQGTDSGNTIYF
. | TRBJ1-5 | . | TRBV21-1 | TGTGCCAGCAGCAAGGGGGCAGGGAGTCAGCCCCAGCATTTT | CASSKGAGSQPQHF
. | TRBJ1-2 | . | TRBV2 | TGTGCCAGCAGACCCCAGCAGGGGCGTGGCTACACCTTC | CASRPQQGRGYTF
. | TRBJ1-1 | . | TRBV5-4 | TGTGCCAGCAGTTGGACAGATATGAACACTGAAGCTTTCTTT | CASSWTDMNTEAFF
TRBD1 | TRBJ2-2 | . | TRBV18 | TGTGCCAGCTCCGGGACAGGGTACACCGGGGAGCTGTTTTTT | CASSGTGYTGELFF
. | TRBJ2-2 | . | TRBV5-1 | TGCGCCAGCAGCTCTCGCCTCAACACCGGGGAGCTGTTTTTT | CASSSRLNTGELFF
TRBD2 | TRBJ2-1 | . | TRBV5-1 | TGCGCCAGCAGCTTGGAGGGAGGGGCCTCCTACAATGAGCAGTTCTTC | CASSLEGGASYNEQFF
. | TRBJ2-2 | few | TRBV25-1 | TGTGCCAGCAGTGAAGGAAACAGGGACACCGGGGAGCTGTTTTTT | CASSEGNRDTGELFF
TRBD1 | TRBJ2-1 | once | TRBV15 | TGTGCCACCAGCAGAGATCGGTTGCAGGGGGCCCTCAATGAGCAGTTCTTC | CATSRDRLQGALNEQFF
. | TRBJ2-1 | . | TRBV18 | TGTGCCAGCTCAGGTAACACGGCCTACAATGAGCAGTTCTTC | CASSGNTAYNEQFF
TRBD2 | TRBJ2-7 | . | TRBV11-2 | TGTGCCAGCAGCCCCCGACTAGCGCTCTCCTACGAGCAGTACTTC | CASSPRLALSYEQYF
TRBD2 | TRBJ2-3 | . | TRBV18 | TGTGCCAGCTCACCGATAGCGGGGAAGTCAGATACGCAGTATTTT | CASSPIAGKSDTQYF
. | TRBJ1-4 | . | TRBV18 | TGTGCCAGCTCATTCGGGACAAATGAAAAACTGTTTTTT | CASSFGTNEKLFF
. | TRBJ2-1 | . | TRBV7-3 | TGTGCCAGCAGCTTAGTGGGGAGTCCCTCCTCCTACAATGAGCAGTTCTTC | CASSLVGSPSSYNEQFF
TRBD2 | TRBJ2-3 | once | TRBV4-2 | TGTGCCAGCAGCCATCCCGGAAGGACTAGCGGGGGGCCCGAAACGCAGTATTTT | CASSHPGRTSGGPETQYF
. | TRBJ2-5 | . | TRBV7-9 | TGTGCCAGCAGCTTATTGAATGTTGGAGAGACCCAGTACTTC | CASSLLNVGETQYF
. | TRBJ2-1 | . | TRBV19 | TGTGCCAGTAAAACCCAGCTACTGGGTGAGCAGTTCTTC | CASKTQLLGEQFF
. | TRBJ2-3 | . | TRBV9 | TGTGCCAGCAGCGTATGGGAGGCAGATACGCAGTATTTT | CASSVWEADTQYF
. | TRBJ1-2 | . | TRBV18 | TGTGCCAGCTCTTCAACTTATGCGACCCTAGACGACTATGGCTACACCTTC | CASSSTYATLDDYGYTF
TRBD1 | TRBJ2-2 | . | TRBV19 | TGTGGTACCGGGACAGGGGTGGTTGGGGAGCTGTTTTTT | CGTGTGVVGELFF
. | TRBJ1-1 | . | TRBV5-1 | TGCGCCAGCCGCCGCGGGTCCTTGGACACTGAAGCTTTCTTT | CASRRGSLDTEAFF
TRBD1 | TRBJ1-6 | . | TRBV5-4 | TGTGCCAGCAGCCCGGAGGGGACAGAATATAATTCACCCCTCCACTTT | CASSPEGTEYNSPLHF
. | TRBJ1-3 | few | TRBV18 | TGTGCCAGCTCACCCCCCTCGGAGGGGAGCACCATATATTTT | CASSPPSEGSTIYF
. | TRBJ2-6 | . | TRBV18 | TGTGCCAGCTCACATAAGGCTGGGGCCAACGTCCTGACTTTC | CASSHKAGANVLTF
TRBD1 | TRBJ1-1 | . | TRBV5-1 | TGCGCCAGCAGCCGAACAGGGGCTGCTATGAACACTGAAGCTTTCTTT | CASSRTGAAMNTEAFF
. | TRBJ1-1 | few | TRBV4-1 | TGCGCCAGCAGCCTGGGGGACACTGAAGCTTTCTTT | CASSLGDTEAFF
TRBD2 | TRBJ2-1 | . | TRBV14 | TGTGCCAGCAGCCAGCCGGGACTAGCGGGAGTTTCAGGCGAGCAGTTCTTC | CASSQPGLAGVSGEQFF
. | TRBJ2-1 | . | TRBV7-8 | TGTGCCAGCAGCTTAGAGGGGGGTCTCCCTGGCAATGAGCAGTTCTTC | CASSLEGGLPGNEQFF
. | TRBJ2-2 | . | TRBV7-9 | TGTGCCAGCAGCATGACCGGGGAGCTGTTTTTT | CASSMTGELFF
. | TRBJ1-1 | . | TRBV7-2 | TGTGCCAGCAGCTTAGATCAGCTCATGAACACTGAAGCTTTCTTT | CASSLDQLMNTEAFF
TRBD1 | TRBJ1-1 | . | TRBV30 | TGTGCCTGGAGTCGCCGGGACAGGGAGAACACTGAAGCTTTCTTT | CAWSRRDRENTEAFF
TRBD2 | TRBJ2-5 | . | TRBV7-9 | TGTGCCAGCAGCTCGATAGCGGGAGAAGGAGAAGAGACCCAGTACTTC | CASSSIAGEGEETQYF
TRBD2 | TRBJ2-7 | . | TRBV7-9 | TGTGCCAGCAGCTTAGGGGGACTAGCGGGAGGTGGATTGTGGGAGCAGTACTTC | CASSLGGLAGGGLWEQYF
TRBD2 | TRBJ2-2 | . | TRBV19 | TGTGCCAGTAGTATAGCCCCAGCGGGAGTAAGATTAGAAGGGGAGCTGTTTTTT | CASSIAPAGVRLEGELFF
. | TRBJ1-4 | . | TRBV6-6 | TGTGCCAGCAGTTATTCCGCCGCCTATAATGAAAAACTGTTTTTT | CASSYSAAYNEKLFF
. | TRBJ1-2 | . | TRBV7-9 | TGTGCCAGCAGCACGCCCGGGACACCGGCCAGGGATGGCTACACTTTC | CASSTPGTPARDGYTF
. | TRBJ1-1 | . | TRBV5-1 | TGCGCCAGCAGGAACAATGCGAACACTGAAGCTTTCTTT | CASRNNANTEAFF
. | TRBJ1-2 | . | TRBV27 | TGTGCCAGCAGACCTTCGGCAAATTATGGCTACACCTTC | CASRPSANYGYTF